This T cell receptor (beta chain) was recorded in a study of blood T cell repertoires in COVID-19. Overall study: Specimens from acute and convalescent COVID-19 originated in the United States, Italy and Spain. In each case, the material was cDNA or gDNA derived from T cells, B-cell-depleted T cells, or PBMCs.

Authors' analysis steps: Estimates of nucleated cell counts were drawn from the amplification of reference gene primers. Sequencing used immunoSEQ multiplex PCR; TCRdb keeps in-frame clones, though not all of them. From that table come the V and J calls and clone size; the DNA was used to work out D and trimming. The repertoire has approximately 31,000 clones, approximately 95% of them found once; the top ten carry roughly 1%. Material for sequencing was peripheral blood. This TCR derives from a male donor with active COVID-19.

The CDR3 nucleotides read TGTGCCAGCAGTCGACAGCAAAGGGATACGCAGTATTTT. It encodes CASSRQQRDTQYF. The chain employs TRBV12-3 or TRBV12-4 and TRBJ2-3; D possibly corresponds to TRBD1 (5 bases). This CDR3 comprises 13 residues. Trimming shortened V by 5 bases and J by 6 bases, and 12 bases separated the two germline ends.